The sequence of this T cell receptor beta chain was determined in a study of shared clonotypes between healthy human individuals. Donors, healthy HIV-negative adults, lacked recent acute infections or vaccinations. All participating donors were Caucasian adults from Nashville, Tennessee. Trimming took 6 bases from V and 3 from J, leaving 12 bases between them. The CDR3 runs to 13 residues. From germline, CDR1 is SNHLY and CDR2 FYNNEI. The table came from immunoSEQ multiplex PCR; TCRdb's copy has only in-frame clones and leaves some out. The sample records 470,000 or so clones, over 75% being singletons. This clone has only one observation. This likely stems from a read error, as it lies one base from a far larger clone.

The source of this sequence is a woman aged 40 to 49 in good health. Some clones in this sample may be carry-over from other donors' samples. Material: PBMCs. This rearrangement joins TRBV2 to TRBJ2-7; weak D call: TRBD1 (5 bases). The CDR3 loop reads CASREDMDYEQYF. For the CDR3, the DNA is TGTGCCAGCAGAGAGGACATGGACTACGAGCAGTACTTC.